This is a list of T cell receptor beta chains from one sample in a study of CD8 T cells in Susac syndrome. TCRdb re-called the immunoSEQ multiplex PCR reads through MiXCR, storing one row per CDR3 protein. The top ten hold 0.065% of the sample, which has 300,000 to 350,000 distinct CDR3 sequences, under 95% seen once. The material sequenced was CD4+ T cells from PBMCs. The receptors come from a human donor with multiple sclerosis. CDR3s include the opening cysteine and the closing phenylalanine or tryptophan. D genes are given only for firm matches. Expanded clones get a size class; other rows say once, few or many, or leave the size out.

clone size,D gene,J gene,V gene,CDR3 length,CDR3 DNA,CDR3 protein
-,-,TRBJ2-5,TRBV3-1,15,TGTGCCAGCAGCCCCCTCCTGATAGCACAAGAGACCCAGTACTTC,CASSPLLIAQETQYF
once,TRBD1,TRBJ1-1,TRBV5-5,15,TGTGCCAGCAGCCCCCAACCCAGGGGGTTTACTGAAGCTTTCTTT,CASSPQPRGFTEAFF
-,-,TRBJ2-3,TRBV29-1,13,TGCAGCGTCAGGTCGTCTAGCACAGATACGCAGTATTTT,CSVRSSSTDTQYF
-,-,TRBJ2-1,TRBV5-1,14,TGCGCCAGCAGCTTGGTTTTCGGGGACAATGAGCAGTTCTTC,CASSLVFGDNEQFF
-,-,TRBJ2-3,TRBV18,15,TGTGCCAGCTCCGAAGACAGGACCAGGATAGATACGCAGTATTTT,CASSEDRTRIDTQYF
-,-,TRBJ1-1,TRBV5-6,16,TGTGCCAGCAGCCCCGACCGGGGACGGAGGAACACTGAAGCTTTCTTT,CASSPDRGRRNTEAFF
-,-,TRBJ2-7,TRBV3-1,14,TGTGCCAGCAGCCAAGTTGGGGGCCCCTACGAGCAGTACTTC,CASSQVGGPYEQYF
once,TRBD2,TRBJ2-7,TRBV10-3,15,TGTGCCATCAGCCCCGATAGCGGGAGGGCCTACGAGCAGTACTTC,CAISPDSGRAYEQYF
-,-,TRBJ2-5,TRBV5-1,14,TGCGCCAGCAGCTTGGTATCCCTCCAAGAGACCCAGTACTTC,CASSLVSLQETQYF
-,-,TRBJ1-1,TRBV6-2/TRBV6-3,16,TGTGCCAGCAGTTCTTTGAGGGATCTACCCAACACTGAAGCTTTCTTT,CASSSLRDLPNTEAFF
-,-,TRBJ2-7,TRBV7-9,12,TGTGCCAGCAGACGGGACTCCTACGAGCAGTACTTC,CASRRDSYEQYF
-,-,TRBJ2-1,TRBV12-5,15,TGTGCTAGTGGTCCGGGCCGTAGCTCCTACAATGAGCAGTTCTTC,CASGPGRSSYNEQFF
-,-,TRBJ2-2,TRBV9,23,TGTGCCAGCAGCGTAGGACAGGGGGCCGGAATTCGGCTAGCGGGATTGAACACCGGGGAGCTGTTTTTT,CASSVGQGAGIRLAGLNTGELFF
-,-,TRBJ2-2,TRBV9,16,TGTGCCAGCAGCGTAGGTGATAGCCCGAACACCGGGGAGCTGTTTTTT,CASSVGDSPNTGELFF
-,-,TRBJ1-4,TRBV19,14,TGTGCCAGTAGTGTAACACCAGATAATGAAAAACTGTTTTTT,CASSVTPDNEKLFF
-,-,TRBJ2-7,TRBV5-1,14,TGCGCCAGCAGCTTGGGGGATCTAACCTACGAGCAGTACTTC,CASSLGDLTYEQYF
-,-,TRBJ2-5,TRBV12-3/TRBV12-4,16,TGTGCCAGCAGCCTTAGCGGACCCCCCCCTCAAGAGACCCAGTACTTC,CASSLSGPPPQETQYF
-,TRBD1,TRBJ1-3,TRBV3-1,15,TGTGCCAGCAGCCAAGCGTGGGGACAGGGAAACACCATATATTTT,CASSQAWGQGNTIYF
-,-,TRBJ2-3,TRBV29-1,13,TGCAGCCTATCCCCCGCCCCCACAGATACGCAGTATTTT,CSLSPAPTDTQYF
-,-,TRBJ1-1,TRBV29-1,13,TGCAGCGTTGAAAGGTCCATGAACACTGAAGCTTTCTTT,CSVERSMNTEAFF
-,-,TRBJ2-6,TRBV27,15,TGTGCCAGCACGCACGAGGGATCTGGGGCCAACGTCCTGACTTTC,CASTHEGSGANVLTF
-,-,TRBJ2-5,TRBV18,14,TGTGCCAGCTCACCAGGACTACTCAAAGAGACCCAGTACTTC,CASSPGLLKETQYF
-,TRBD2,TRBJ2-7,TRBV7-2,16,TGTGCCAGCAGCTTAGTGGGTAGCGGGAGCCCCTACGAGCAGTACTTC,CASSLVGSGSPYEQYF
-,-,TRBJ1-6,TRBV30,13,TGTGCCTGGAGGCCCGGGCTCCAATCACCCCTCCACTTT,CAWRPGLQSPLHF
-,-,TRBJ1-2,TRBV25-1,12,TGTGCCAGCAGACGGGATGGCTATGGCTACACCTTC,CASRRDGYGYTF
-,TRBD1,TRBJ2-7,TRBV20-1,14,TGCAGTGCTAGCGAGACAGGGGTTACCTACGAGCAGTACTTC,CSASETGVTYEQYF
-,-,TRBJ2-5,TRBV7-3,14,TGTGCCAGCAGCTTAATAGGAGTTGACGAGACCCAGTACTTC,CASSLIGVDETQYF
-,-,TRBJ2-2,TRBV12-3/TRBV12-4,15,TGTGCCAGCAGTTTGTCTGGGACCTGGGACGGGGAGCTGTTTTTT,CASSLSGTWDGELFF